What follows are 2 T cell receptor beta chains derived from one specimen sequenced in a study of CD8+CD57+ T cells in acquired aplastic anemia. The use of genomic DNA as template underpinned the TCR beta VDJ and CDR3 profiling. TCRdb used MiXCR to reprocess the reads, holding one entry per CDR3 protein. The table shows some 120,000 distinct CDR3 sequences, with about 48% occurring only once. Sequenced: sorted CD4+, CD8+, or CD8+CD57+ T cells (not recorded which) from PBMCs. All receptors come from a human donor in good health, serving as a control.

V is TRBV19 and J is TRBJ2-7, with no clear D. The CDR3 is 13 amino acids. V was trimmed by 2 bases and J by 3 bases, leaving 8 bases between them. Looked up from germline, CDR1 is LNHDA and CDR2 is SQIVND (reference sequence). CDR3 sequence: CASSIRQNYEQYV. In DNA, the CDR3 is TGTGCCAGTAGTATACGGCAGAACTACGAGCAGTACGTC.

This clonotype was seen many times. The chain is built from TRBV3-1 and TRBJ1-1; 7 bases line up with TRBD1. Looked up from germline, CDR1 is LGHDT and CDR2 is YNNKEL (reference sequence). This CDR3 has 14 amino acids. V dropped 1 base and J dropped 7; count of bases not matched to a gene: 6. This CDR3 reads CASSQAMGTVEAFF. CDR3 nucleotides: TGTGCCAGCAGCCAAGCTATGGGGACAGTTGAAGCTTTCTTT.